This T cell receptor beta chain is from a study of T cell responses to AZD1222 COVID-19 vaccine. Whole-study findings and limits: Reports indicate that nearly half of spike-specific TCRs are directed at unmutated variant regions.

The length of the CDR3 is 15 residues. The ends were cut back, 3 bases at V and 0 bases at J, with 9 bases in the middle. Looked up from germline, CDR1 is SGHAT and CDR2 is FQNNGV. Method: immunoSEQ multiplex PCR; TCRdb's copy keeps in-frame clones and lacks some. The table includes 110,000 to 150,000 clones, roughly 92% detected once. With regard to this clone: Its antigen remains unidentified.

This chain uses TRBV11-2 with TRBJ2-1; unclear D gene. The sequenced sample was peripheral blood, obtained on day 0 of AZD1222 vaccination. This receptor was obtained from an adult in good health. The CDR3 loop reads CASSLDPGSYNEQFF. CDR3 DNA: TGTGCCAGCAGCTTGGACCCCGGCTCCTACAATGAGCAGTTCTTC.